This TCR beta chain originates from a study of T cells after yellow fever vaccination. Study information: Researchers used SMART-Seq v4 Ultra Low Input to prepare fractions that had low cell numbers. Study-wide points: Most primary-vaccination clones recurred post-booster (roughly 96% CD4, over 70% CD8). Abundant clonotypes from the bulk population could have been carried over as contaminants into FACS-sorted repertoires.

Concerning this clonotype: Its antigen is undetermined.

Synthesis of TCR cDNA relied on 5'RACE template switching, which attached a universal primer site and UMIs. TCRdb re-derived calls from the 5' RACE reads in MiXCR, one entry per CDR3 protein. This table has 250,000 to 350,000 distinct CDR3 sequences, approximately 7% appearing once. The sample here was PBMCs, taken more than 40 days after the first yellow fever vaccination. This clonotype originated in a man younger than 30 who received the YFV17D yellow fever vaccine.

The CDR3, as DNA: TGTGCCAGCAGCTTAGGGGACCTAGGCAATTCACCCCTCCACTTT. It specifies CASSLGDLGNSPLHF. This chain uses TRBV7-6 with TRBJ1-6; TRBD1 might be the D (5 bases). Between the trimmed V and J ends, which lost 1 base and 7 bases, there was a span of 11 bases. The germline gives CDR1 SGHVS, CDR2 FNYEAQ. The CDR3 covers 15 residues. Looking up the rest from reference TRBV7-6 and TRBJ1-6 gives the full variable domain: GAGVSQSPRYKVTKRGQDVALRCDPISGHVSLYWYRQALGQGPEFLTYFNYEAQQDKSGLPNDRFSAERPEGSISTLTIQRTEQRDSAMYRCASSLGDLGNSPLHFGNGTRLTVT.